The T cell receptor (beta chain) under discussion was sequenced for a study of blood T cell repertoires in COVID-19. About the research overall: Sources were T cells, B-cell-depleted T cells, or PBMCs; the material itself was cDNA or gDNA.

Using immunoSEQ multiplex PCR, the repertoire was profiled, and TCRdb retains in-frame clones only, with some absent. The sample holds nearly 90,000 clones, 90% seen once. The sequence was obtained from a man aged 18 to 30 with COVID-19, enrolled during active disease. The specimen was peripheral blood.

The CDR3 here is CASSLGQGLGEAFF. In DNA form, the CDR3 reads TGTGCCAGCAGCTTAGGACAGGGGCTGGGTGAAGCTTTCTTT. The chain recombines TRBV11-2 with TRBJ1-1; 8 bases map to TRBD1. This CDR3 has 14 amino acids. V was pared by 1 base and J by 7 bases, with 5 bases of the junction left unmatched. Germline loops: CDR1 SGHAT, CDR2 FQNNGV.